This TCR beta chain is from a study of T cell responses to AZD1222 COVID-19 vaccine. Study information: Combined were second doses at about 4 or about 12 weeks. General study results and limits: Females outnumbered males among donors, who were mostly white British; clonal diversity was possibly underestimated. Only after the peak T cell response were repertoires sampled.

In regard to this clone: Its matching antigen is unknown.

Data came from immunoSEQ multiplex PCR; TCRdb stores just in-frame clones and leaves some out. The data hold 150,000 to 200,000 clones, with about 90% observed a single time. Losses at the gene ends were 3 bases for V and 10 bases for J; bases not matched to a gene: 6. CDR1 SGHAT and CDR2 FQNNGV come from the germline V gene. This CDR3 spans 15 amino acids. Sample: peripheral blood, taken on day 0 of AZD1222 vaccination. The chain combines TRBV11-2 with TRBJ1-6; 10 bases are a match to TRBD1. This receptor was identified in an adult in good health. The CDR3 loop reads CASSLGDRGDSPLHF. CDR3 coding DNA: TGTGCCAGCAGCTTGGGGGACAGGGGCGACTCACCCCTCCACTTT. The whole variable domain, remainder taken from reference TRBV11-2 and TRBJ1-6, is EAGVAQSPRYKIIEKRQSVAFWCNPISGHATLYWYQQILGQGPKLLIQFQNNGVVDDSQLPKDRFSAERLKGVDSTLKIQPAKLEDSAVYLCASSLGDRGDSPLHFGNGTRLTVT.